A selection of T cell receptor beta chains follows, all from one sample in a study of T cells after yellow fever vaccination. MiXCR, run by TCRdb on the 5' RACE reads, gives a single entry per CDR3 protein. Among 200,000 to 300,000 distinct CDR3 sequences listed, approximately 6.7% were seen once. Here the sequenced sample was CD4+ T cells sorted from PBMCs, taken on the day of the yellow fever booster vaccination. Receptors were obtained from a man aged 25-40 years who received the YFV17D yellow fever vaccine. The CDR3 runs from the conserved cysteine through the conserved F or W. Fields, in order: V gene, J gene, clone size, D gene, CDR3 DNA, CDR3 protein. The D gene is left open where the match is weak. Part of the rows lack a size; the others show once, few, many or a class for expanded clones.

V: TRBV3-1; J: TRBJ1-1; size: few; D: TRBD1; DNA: TGTGCCAGCAGCCTCGGGGGGACAGCCCTGAACACTGAAGCTTTCTTT; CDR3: CASSLGGTALNTEAFF
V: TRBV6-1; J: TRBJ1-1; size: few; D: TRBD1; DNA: TGTGCCAGCAGACCGCTGAAGGACAGGGCCTTGAACACTGAAGCTTTCTTT; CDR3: CASRPLKDRALNTEAFF
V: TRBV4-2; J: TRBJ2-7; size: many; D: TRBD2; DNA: TGTGCCAGCAGCCTCGGCGAGGTAGCGGGAGCGTCTCCCTACGAGCAGTACTTC; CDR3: CASSLGEVAGASPYEQYF
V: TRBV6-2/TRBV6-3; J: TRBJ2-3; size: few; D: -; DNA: TGTGCCAGCAGTTACAAGACCACAGATACGCAGTATTTT; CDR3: CASSYKTTDTQYF
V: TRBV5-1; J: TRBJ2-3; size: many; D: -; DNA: TGCGCCAGCAGCTTGGTGTCTAGCAGGACGGATACGCAGTATTTT; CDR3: CASSLVSSRTDTQYF
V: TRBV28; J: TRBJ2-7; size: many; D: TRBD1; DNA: TGTGCCAGCAGCCCGGGGGACAGGGACTACGAGCAGTACTTC; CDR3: CASSPGDRDYEQYF
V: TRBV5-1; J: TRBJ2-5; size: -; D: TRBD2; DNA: TGCGCCAGCAGCCAAACTAGCGGGGCAGAGACCCAGTACTTC; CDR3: CASSQTSGAETQYF
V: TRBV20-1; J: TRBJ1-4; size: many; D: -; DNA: TGCAGTGCGCAACAGGGAGGCGAAAAACTGTTTTTT; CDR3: CSAQQGGEKLFF
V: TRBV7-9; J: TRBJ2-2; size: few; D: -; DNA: TGTGCCAGCAGCTCTTCCTGGACCGGGGGAAGGGCCGGGGAGCTGTTTTTT; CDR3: CASSSSWTGGRAGELFF
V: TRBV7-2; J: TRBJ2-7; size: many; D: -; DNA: TGTGCCAGCAGCTTCTCCTACGAGCAGTACTTC; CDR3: CASSFSYEQYF
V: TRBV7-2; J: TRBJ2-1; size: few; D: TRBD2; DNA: TGTGCCAGCAGCCTCGCAGGGGGGACTAGCGGACAGCAGTTCTTC; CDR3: CASSLAGGTSGQQFF
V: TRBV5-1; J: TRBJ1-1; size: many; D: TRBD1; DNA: TGCGCCAGCAGCATACAGGGGACTAAGAACACTGAAGCTTTCTTT; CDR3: CASSIQGTKNTEAFF
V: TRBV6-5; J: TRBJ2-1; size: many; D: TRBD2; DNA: TGTGCCAGCAGTTACTCGAATCTAGCGGTCTATGAGCAGTTCTTC; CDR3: CASSYSNLAVYEQFF
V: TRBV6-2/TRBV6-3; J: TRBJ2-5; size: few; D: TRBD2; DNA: TGTGCCAGCAGTTACGAAGCGGGAGATGCCCGGGAGACCCAGTACTTC; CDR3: CASSYEAGDARETQYF
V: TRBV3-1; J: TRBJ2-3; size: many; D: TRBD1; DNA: TGTGCCAGCAGCCAAGGAGGGACAGTGGGATATACGCAGTATTTT; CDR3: CASSQGGTVGYTQYF
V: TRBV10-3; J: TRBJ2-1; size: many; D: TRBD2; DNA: TGTGCCATCATGTCGGGAGGCCGGTACAATGAGCAGTTCTTC; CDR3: CAIMSGGRYNEQFF
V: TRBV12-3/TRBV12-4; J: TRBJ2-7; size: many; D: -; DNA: TGTGCCAGCACCGGCGGGACGCAACCCTACGAGCAGTACTTC; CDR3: CASTGGTQPYEQYF
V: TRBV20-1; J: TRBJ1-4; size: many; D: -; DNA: TGCAGTGCTAGTGGAGGTAGTGGGGAAAAACTGTTTTTT; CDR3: CSASGGSGEKLFF
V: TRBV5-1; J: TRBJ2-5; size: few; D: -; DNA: TGCGCCAGCAGCATCGGACCAGTGGCGGGGGAGACCCAGTACTTC; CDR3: CASSIGPVAGETQYF
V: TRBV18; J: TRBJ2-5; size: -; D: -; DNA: TGTGCCAGCTCACCAATTCCAGGAATCCAAGAGACCCAGTACTTC; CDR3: CASSPIPGIQETQYF
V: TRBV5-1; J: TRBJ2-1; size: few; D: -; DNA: TGCGCCAGCAGCTTGGTTCAGAGCTCCTACAATGAGCAGTTCTTC; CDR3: CASSLVQSSYNEQFF
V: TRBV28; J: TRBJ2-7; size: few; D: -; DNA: TGTGCCAGCAGTTTATCTCCGGGAGTAGGGCCCTACGAGCAGTACTTC; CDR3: CASSLSPGVGPYEQYF
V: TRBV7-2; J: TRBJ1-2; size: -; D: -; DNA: TGTGCCAGCAGCTTTACAGGGCCCCCCCTTGGCTACACCTTC; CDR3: CASSFTGPPLGYTF
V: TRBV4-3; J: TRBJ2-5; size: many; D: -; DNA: TGCGCCAGCAGCCCCGGGTACCAGAGCCCCGGGGAGACCCAGTACTTC; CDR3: CASSPGYQSPGETQYF